This T cell receptor (beta chain) came from a study of breast tumors, draining lymph nodes, adjacent tissues. On this clonotype: Its target is not known.

TCRdb ran MiXCR on the multiplex PCR reads and lists one entry per CDR3 protein. The table records roughly 260,000 distinct CDR3 sequences, more than 30% of them present only once. Germline V gene data show CDR1 as DFQATT and CDR2 as SNEGSKA (reference sequence). The CDR3 is made up of 13 amino acids. V was trimmed by 2 bases and J by 19 bases, leaving 21 bases between them. Study observations and caveats: Tumor TCR diversity was below lymph nodes but above nontumor tissue. The data were judged consistent with most tumor T cells coming from lymph node and expanding in tumor. Luminal-like breast cancer showed significantly greater tumor-nontumor repertoire similarity than basal-like breast cancer did.

Axillary draining lymph nodes of breast cancer patients supplied the node samples. The clonotype was recovered from a female donor with breast cancer. Some clones in this sample may be carry-over from other donors' samples. The sequencing sample was made of axillary lymph node tissue. This rearrangement joins TRBV20-1 to TRBJ1-6; the D gene is possibly TRBD1 (5 bases). The CDR3 protein is CSARPGTSGRMHF. CDR3 DNA: TGCAGTGCTAGACCGGGGACTAGCGGGAGAATGCACTTT.